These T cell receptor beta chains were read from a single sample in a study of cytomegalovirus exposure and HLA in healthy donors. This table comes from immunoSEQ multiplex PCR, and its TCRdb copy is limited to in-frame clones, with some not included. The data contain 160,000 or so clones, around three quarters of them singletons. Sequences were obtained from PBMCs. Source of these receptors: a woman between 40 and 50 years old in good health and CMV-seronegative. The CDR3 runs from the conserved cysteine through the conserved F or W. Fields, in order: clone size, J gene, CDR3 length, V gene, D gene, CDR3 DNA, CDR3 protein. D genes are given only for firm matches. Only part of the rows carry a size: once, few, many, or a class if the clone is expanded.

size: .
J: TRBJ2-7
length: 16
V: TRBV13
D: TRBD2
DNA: TGTGCCAGCAGCTCGCAGCTAGCGGGGCCCTCCTACGAGCAGTACTTC
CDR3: CASSSQLAGPSYEQYF

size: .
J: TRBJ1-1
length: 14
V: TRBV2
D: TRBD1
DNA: TGTGCCAGCAGCCGACAGGGGGGAATCACTGAAGCTTTCTTT
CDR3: CASSRQGGITEAFF

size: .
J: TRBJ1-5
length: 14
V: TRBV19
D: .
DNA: TGTGCCAGTAGTATCGGTGTTGGCAATCAGCCCCAGCATTTT
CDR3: CASSIGVGNQPQHF

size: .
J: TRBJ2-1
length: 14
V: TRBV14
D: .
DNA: TGTGCCAGCAGCCAAGATTTCAGGGGACATGAGCAGTTCTTC
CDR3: CASSQDFRGHEQFF

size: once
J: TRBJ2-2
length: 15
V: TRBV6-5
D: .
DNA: TGTGCCAGCAGTGGCTTGGGGGCCTACACCGGGGAGCTGTTTTTT
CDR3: CASSGLGAYTGELFF

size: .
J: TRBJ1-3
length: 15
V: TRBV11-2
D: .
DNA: TGTGCCAGCAGTCAACAGGGAAACTCTGGAAACACCATATATTTT
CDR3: CASSQQGNSGNTIYF

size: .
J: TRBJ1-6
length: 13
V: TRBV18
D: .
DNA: TGTGCCAGCTCACCCGCGGGGAATTCACCCCTCCACTTT
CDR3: CASSPAGNSPLHF

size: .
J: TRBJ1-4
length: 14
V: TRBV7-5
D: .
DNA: TGTGTCAGAAGCTTCACAGATAATAATGAAAAACTGTTTTTT
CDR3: CVRSFTDNNEKLFF

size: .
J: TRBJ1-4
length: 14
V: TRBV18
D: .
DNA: TGTGCCAGCTCACCTACGGCAACTAATGAAAAACTGTTTTTT
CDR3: CASSPTATNEKLFF

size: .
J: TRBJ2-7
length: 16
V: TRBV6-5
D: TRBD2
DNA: TGTGCCAGCAGTTACAGGCTAGCGGGGGGGCTCTACGAGCAGTACTTC
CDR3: CASSYRLAGGLYEQYF

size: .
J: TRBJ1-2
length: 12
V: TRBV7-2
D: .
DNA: TGTGCCAGCAGCTTCAGGGTGGGAGGCTACACCTTC
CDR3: CASSFRVGGYTF

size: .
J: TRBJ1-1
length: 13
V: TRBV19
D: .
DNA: TGTGCCAGTAGTATAGTACGGGGGACTGAAGCTTTCTTT
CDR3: CASSIVRGTEAFF

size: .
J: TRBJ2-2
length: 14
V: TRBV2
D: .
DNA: TGTGCCAGCAGACCGACTACTGGGGCCGGGGAGCTGTTTTTT
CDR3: CASRPTTGAGELFF

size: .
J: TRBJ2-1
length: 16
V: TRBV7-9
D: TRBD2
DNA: TGTTCCAGCAGCTTAGGGCTAGCGGGGGGCCCGGATGAGCAGTTCTTC
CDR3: CSSSLGLAGGPDEQFF

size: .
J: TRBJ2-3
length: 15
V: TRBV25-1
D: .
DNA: TGTGCCAGCAGTGAATTGGGGGCGCGGACAGATACGCAGTATTTT
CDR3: CASSELGARTDTQYF

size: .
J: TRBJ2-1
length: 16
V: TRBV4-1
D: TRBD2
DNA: TGCGCCAGCAGCCAACCCGGGACTAGGGGTTGGAATGAGCAGTTCTTC
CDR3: CASSQPGTRGWNEQFF

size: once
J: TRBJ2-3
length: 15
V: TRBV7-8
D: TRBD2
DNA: TGTGCCAGCTACCAACTAGCGGGGGGCACAGATACGCAGTATTTT
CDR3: CASYQLAGGTDTQYF

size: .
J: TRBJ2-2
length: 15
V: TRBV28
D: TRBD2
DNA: TGTGCCAGCAGGGGCGGGGGGGCGAACACCGGGGAGCTGTTTTTT
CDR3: CASRGGGANTGELFF

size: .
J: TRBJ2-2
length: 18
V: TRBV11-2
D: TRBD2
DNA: TGTGCCAGCAGCTTAGTTCCAGCGGGGGGGCCAGTTACCGGGGAGCTGTTTTTT
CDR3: CASSLVPAGGPVTGELFF

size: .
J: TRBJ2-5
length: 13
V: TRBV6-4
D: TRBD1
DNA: TGTGCCAGCAGTGTTCGACAGGGGTGGACCCAGTACTTC
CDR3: CASSVRQGWTQYF

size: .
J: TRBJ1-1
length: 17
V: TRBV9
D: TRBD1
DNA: TGTGCCAGCAGCGCCCGCGTCCGGGATGGACAGGTCACTGAAGCTTTCTTT
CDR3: CASSARVRDGQVTEAFF

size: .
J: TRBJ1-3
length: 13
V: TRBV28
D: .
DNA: TGTGCCAGCAGCCTATTTCCCCAAAACACCATATATTTT
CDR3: CASSLFPQNTIYF

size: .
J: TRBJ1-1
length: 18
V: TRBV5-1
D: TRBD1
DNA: TGCGCCAGCAGCAAGGGACAGGGTAAATTGTTGACCCAAGATGAAGCTTTCTTT
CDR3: CASSKGQGKLLTQDEAFF

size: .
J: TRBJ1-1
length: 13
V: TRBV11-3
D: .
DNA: TGTGCCAGCAGCTCCTACGCGGGGGATCAGGCTTTCTTT
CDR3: CASSSYAGDQAFF